The sequence of this TCR beta chain was determined in a study of CD8+CD57+ T cells in acquired aplastic anemia. Study-wide background: Isolated CD4+ and CD8+ cells, once sorted, yielded DNA averaging around 3.3 ug.

For sequencing, patients were chosen who had shown expansion of CD8+CD57+ cells by flow cytometry. Diagnosis of severe acquired aplastic anemia applied to all patients. The CDR3 contains 16 residues. Germline lookup yields CDR1 KGHDR and CDR2 SFDVKD. J lost 2 bases, V lost 4 bases, and 7 bases had no gene match. TCR beta VDJ and CDR3 were profiled, and genomic DNA was the template. TCRdb reprocessed the reads via MiXCR and lists one record per CDR3 protein. The table records over 150,000 distinct CDR3 sequences, less than 60% of them present only once. The chain has TRBV24-1 and TRBJ1-5, with TRBD1 matching over 7 bases. The sequenced material came from sorted CD4+, CD8+, or CD8+CD57+ T cells (not recorded which) from PBMCs. The receptor was derived from a human donor with aplastic anemia. The CDR3 nucleotides read TGTGCCACCAGTGACCGGACAGGCATAGGCAATCAGCCCCAGCATTTT. Translating gives CATSDRTGIGNQPQHF.